The next 5 T cell receptor beta chains were all read from a single sample in a study of T cell repertoires in aging, cancer and after chemotherapy (dated by TCRdb to between 2017 and 2020). The run used an Illumina MiSeq. Rearranged TRB sequences spanning V, D and J segments were amplified by multiplex touch-down PCR using a mixed TRB-A/B primer pool. TCRdb reanalyzed the raw reads on its own, using fastp at Q25 for trimming and MiXCR for clone calling, and kept in-frame beta chains. Duplicate CDR3 protein sequences are folded into a single record with the most common DNA and genes. Here the sample has almost 3,000 distinct CDR3 sequences; over 20% occur a single time. About three fifths of the sample is in the top ten clones. TCR beta rearrangements were amplified from genomic DNA isolated from peripheral blood, not from sorted cells or RNA. Sequenced material: blood. These receptors came from a human donor with a solid tumor.

For this clonotype: A much larger clone sits a single nucleotide away, making a read error possible. The chain carries TRBV28 and TRBJ1-1; no firm D call. Trimming took off 3 bases at V and 6 bases at J, with 11 bases between the two ends. CDR1 and CDR2 (germline): MDHEN, SYDVKM. This CDR3 contains 13 residues. CDR3: CASSFLGTAEAFF. As DNA, the CDR3 is TGTGCCAGCAGTTTTTTGGGTACCGCTGAAGCTTTCTTT.

This clonotype is medium-sized in the sample. The J gene is TRBJ2-7, the V gene TRBV6-5; TRBD1 might be the D (5 bases). Germline CDR1 MNHEY, CDR2 SVGAGI. This CDR3 region has 14 residues. V was cut by 0 bases and J by 4 bases, with 10 bases left in between. This CDR3 reads CASSYSLGQYEQYF. As DNA, the CDR3 is TGTGCCAGCAGTTACTCGCTGGGGCAATACGAGCAGTACTTC.

Only a few counts were recorded for this clonotype. The rearrangement joins TRBV5-1 to TRBJ2-7; the D gene is possibly TRBD1 (6 bases). V gave up 3 bases and J gave up 1 base, with 14 bases separating them. From germline, CDR1 is SGHRS and CDR2 YFSETQ. CDR3 length: 15 residues. The CDR3 nucleotides are TGCGCCAGCAGCTCCGGTACGGGACAATCCTACGAGCAGTACTTC. It specifies CASSSGTGQSYEQYF.

This chain links TRBV21-1 with TRBJ2-3; the table names TRBD2, a call not compared with the DNA. TRBV21-1 counts as a pseudogene. CDR3 size: 18 residues. In nucleotides, the CDR3 is TGTGCCAGCAGCGATAGCAAAGGAGGGCGGCAAGAGGGAGATACGCAGTATTTT. It yields the protein CASSDSKGGRQEGDTQYF.

Sample share makes this clonotype medium-sized. V is TRBV29-1 and J is TRBJ2-7; tentatively, D is TRBD1 (7 bases). The CDR3 spans 13 residues. Germline CDR1 reads SQVTM; CDR2 reads ANQGSEA. V shed 7 bases and J shed 2 bases, with 15 bases lying between them. This CDR3 reads CSAMLRGAYEQYF. Written as DNA, the CDR3 is TGCAGCGCGATGCTCAGGGGGGCCTACGAGCAGTACTTC.